This T cell receptor (beta chain) appears in the sequencing data of a study of T cells expressing NK-cell markers. This CDR3 has 17 amino acids. The germline gives CDR1 SGHAT, CDR2 FQNNGV. One entry per CDR3 protein, without DNA, is what TCRdb gives after re-calling the 5' RACE reads. The table lists around 550,000 distinct CDR3 sequences. The sample was blood T cells: a sorted CD56 or NKG2C T cell subset, CD4+ or CD8+ T cells, or bulk PBMC T cells (not recorded which). The sequence came from a young man in good health. This chain joins TRBV11-2 and TRBJ2-1; TCRdb picks TRBD2, but there is no DNA to check that call. The CDR3 region is CASSNLFTSGAYNEQFF.